This T cell receptor (beta chain) was obtained from a study of T cells after yellow fever vaccination. Study-wide points: Clonotype sharing between CD4 and CD8 compartments was small. Contaminating bulk clonotypes could be abundant in FACS-sorted repertoires.

This clonotype was detected many times. The antigen remains undetermined. Trimming took off 4 bases at V and 8 bases at J, with 17 bases between the two ends. This CDR3 region has 15 residues. Per germline, CDR1 LGHNA and CDR2 YSLEER. TCRdb called the 5' RACE reads again in MiXCR, with one record for every CDR3 protein. The data show roughly 170,000 distinct CDR3 sequences, with approximately 9.9% seen just once and 35% to 40% held by the top ten. Material: CD8+ T cells sorted from PBMCs, obtained 45 days after the yellow fever booster vaccination. This sequence originates from a man aged 18 to 29 who received the YFV17D yellow fever vaccine. The V gene is TRBV4-3, the J gene TRBJ1-4; D not certain. The CDR3 reads CASSPKEGCCEKLFF. For the CDR3, the DNA is TGCGCCAGCAGCCCAAAGGAGGGCTGTTGCGAAAAACTGTTTTTT.